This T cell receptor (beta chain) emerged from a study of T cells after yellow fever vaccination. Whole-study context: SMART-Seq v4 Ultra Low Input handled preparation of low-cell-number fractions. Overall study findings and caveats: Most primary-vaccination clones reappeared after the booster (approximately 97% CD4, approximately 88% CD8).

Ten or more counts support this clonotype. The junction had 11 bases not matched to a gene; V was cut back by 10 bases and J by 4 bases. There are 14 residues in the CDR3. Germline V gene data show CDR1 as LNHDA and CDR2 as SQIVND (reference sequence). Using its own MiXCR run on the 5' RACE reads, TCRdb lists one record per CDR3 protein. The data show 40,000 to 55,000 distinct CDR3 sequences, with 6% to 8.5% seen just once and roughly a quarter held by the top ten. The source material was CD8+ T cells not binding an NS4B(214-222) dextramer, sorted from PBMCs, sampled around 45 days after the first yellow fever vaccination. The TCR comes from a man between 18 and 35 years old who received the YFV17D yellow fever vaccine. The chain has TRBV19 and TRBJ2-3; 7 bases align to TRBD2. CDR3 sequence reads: CATSAGLGADTQYF. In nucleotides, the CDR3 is TGTGCCACCTCAGCGGGGCTGGGGGCAGATACGCAGTATTTT.